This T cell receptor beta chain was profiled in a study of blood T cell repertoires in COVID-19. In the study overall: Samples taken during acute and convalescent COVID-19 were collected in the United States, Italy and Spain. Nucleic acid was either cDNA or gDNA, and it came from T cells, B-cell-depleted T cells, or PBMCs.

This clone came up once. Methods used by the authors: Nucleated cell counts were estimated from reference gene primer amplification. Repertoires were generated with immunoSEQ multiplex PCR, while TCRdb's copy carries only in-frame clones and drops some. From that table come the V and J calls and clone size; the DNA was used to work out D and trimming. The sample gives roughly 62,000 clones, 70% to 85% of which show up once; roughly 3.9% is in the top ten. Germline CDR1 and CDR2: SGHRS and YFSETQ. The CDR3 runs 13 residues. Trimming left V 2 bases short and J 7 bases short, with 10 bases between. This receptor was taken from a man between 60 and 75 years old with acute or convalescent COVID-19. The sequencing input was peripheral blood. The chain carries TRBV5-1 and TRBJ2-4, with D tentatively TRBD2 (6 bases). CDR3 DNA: TGCGCCAGCAGCTTTGGAGGGCTTAACATTCAGTACTTC. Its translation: CASSFGGLNIQYF.